These 25 T cell receptor beta chains were all obtained from the same sample, sequenced in a study of CD8 T cells in ankylosing spondylitis. Study-level findings and limits: One TCR beta motif, made up of roughly eight highly homologous variants, appeared characteristic of ankylosing spondylitis blood.

Antigens of these TCRs are unknown. Via MiXCR, TCRdb re-called the 5' RACE reads, giving one row per CDR3 protein. Of over 600,000 distinct CDR3 sequences detected, 15% to 20% appear once; the ten largest clones hold around 19%. Material: blood, either unsorted or a sorted T cell fraction (not recorded which). The receptors derive from a male donor with ankylosing spondylitis.

The chain is built from TRBV4-2 and TRBJ2-2; TRBD1 agrees at 7 bases. The CDR3 extends over 16 amino acids. Trimming cost V 4 bases and J 3 bases; bases outside gene matches: 8. Germline CDR1 is LGHNA and CDR2 is YNFKEQ. The CDR3 sequence is CASSPRLTGDTGELFF. DNA of the CDR3: TGTGCCAGCAGCCCAAGACTTACAGGGGACACCGGGGAGCTGTTTTTT.

The genes are TRBV5-1 and TRBJ2-5; 8 nucleotides match TRBD2. J was trimmed by 5 bases and V by 5 bases; bases with no gene match: 8. CDR3 length: 14 amino acids. CDR1 SGHRS and CDR2 YFSETQ come from the germline V gene. CDR3 region: CASSRRGLEETQYF. The DNA for the CDR3 is TGCGCCAGCAGTAGAAGGGGACTAGAGGAGACCCAGTACTTC.

Only a few counts were recorded for this clonotype. V usage is TRBV12-3 or TRBV12-4 and J usage is TRBJ2-7; TRBD2 agrees at 7 bases. V lost 3 bases to trimming and J lost 6 bases; unmatched junction nucleotides: 8. There are 14 residues in the CDR3. The DNA for the CDR3 is TGTGCCAGCAGTTTTGCGGGAGTAGTGGGCGAGCAGTACTTC. Translated: CASSFAGVVGEQYF.

Here the CDR3 DNA reads TGTGCCAGCCTGAGGTCAGGGCAGGGTCAGCCCCAGCATTTT. Protein: CASLRSGQGQPQHF. The chain links TRBV6-1 to TRBJ1-5, with D perhaps TRBD1 (5 bases). The CDR3 loop spans 14 amino acids. Germline CDR1 and CDR2: MNHNS and SASEGT. The germline V and J ends were trimmed by 8 bases and 6 bases, with 17 bases remaining between them.

The V gene is TRBV4-3, the J gene TRBJ2-5, with D possibly being TRBD2 (6 bases). V was shortened by 0 bases and J by 0 bases, with 17 bases between the two germline ends. This CDR3 spans 18 amino acids. Germline loops: CDR1 LGHNA, CDR2 YSLEER. DNA of the CDR3: TGCGCCAGCAGCCAAGATGTGGGAGCGGGCGAGTACCAAGAGACCCAGTACTTC. Translation gives CASSQDVGAGEYQETQYF.

In its sample, this clonotype was seen a few times. The chain recombines TRBV27 with TRBJ2-7, with D unresolved. V dropped 5 bases and J dropped 5 bases, with 25 bases sitting between them. The CDR3 runs to 17 residues. Germline lookup yields CDR1 MNHEY and CDR2 SMNVEV (reference sequence). The CDR3 DNA is TGTGCCAGCAGTCCCTACCTCCGGGTTGAGCTTACTGACGAGCAGTACTTC. This encodes CASSPYLRVELTDEQYF.

In its sample, this clonotype was seen a few times. The J gene is TRBJ2-3, the V gene TRBV18, with D tentatively TRBD1 (5 bases). The CDR3 has 12 residues. Germline V gene data show CDR1 as KGHSH and CDR2 as LQKENI. V lost 5 bases, J lost 6 bases, and 9 bases lay in between. CDR3 DNA sequence: TGTGCCAGCTCATCGCAGGGTGATACGCAGTATTTT. This sequence encodes CASSSQGDTQYF.

This clonotype was found a few times. This sequence joins TRBV11-2 and TRBJ2-1; D gene unclear. The V and J ends lost 5 bases and 6 bases respectively, with 5 bases between them. Germline CDR1 and CDR2: SGHAT and FQNNGV. CDR3 length: 11 residues. The CDR3 DNA follows: TGTGCCAGCAGCCCGACCAATGAGCAGTTCTTC. It yields the protein CASSPTNEQFF. The entire variable domain, with the rest obtained from reference TRBV11-2 and TRBJ2-1, is as follows: EAGVAQSPRYKIIEKRQSVAFWCNPISGHATLYWYQQILGQGPKLLIQFQNNGVVDDSQLPKDRFSAERLKGVDSTLKIQPAKLEDSAVYLCASSPTNEQFFGPGTRLTVL.

The chain couples TRBV7-9 to TRBJ1-1, with no clear D. In germline, CDR1 is SEHNR, CDR2 FQNEAQ (reference sequence). With 1 base removed from V and 8 bases from J, the gap between germline ends came to 14 bases. The CDR3 runs to 14 residues. In DNA, the CDR3 is TGTGCCAGCAGCTTAGAGGCAGGTGAAGACGAAGCTTTCTTT. Protein sequence: CASSLEAGEDEAFF.

This clonotype was observed a few times. The chain couples TRBV18 to TRBJ2-1; tentatively, D is TRBD1 or TRBD2 (5 bases each). CDR1 and CDR2 from the germline V gene are KGHSH and LQKENI. V was trimmed by 6 bases and J by 10 bases, leaving 16 bases between them. The CDR3 consists of 13 residues. CDR3 sequence: CASSDVGGGEQFF. The CDR3 nucleotides read TGTGCCAGCTCGGACGTTGGGGGTGGCGAGCAGTTCTTC.

This clonotype was recorded a few times. The chain employs TRBV11-2 and TRBJ2-1; 7 nucleotides match TRBD2. This CDR3 has 14 residues. The V gene end was trimmed by 5 bases and the J gene end by 2 bases; junction bases not matched to a gene: 3. Germline assignment: CDR1 SGHAT and CDR2 FQNNGV. The CDR3, as DNA: TGTGCCAGCAGCCGGGACTATACCTACAATGAGCAGTTCTTC. This translates into CASSRDYTYNEQFF.

This clonotype was observed many times. This chain joins TRBV5-1 and TRBJ2-7, with D unclear. V gave up 4 bases and J gave up 2 bases, with 13 bases separating them. This CDR3 is 14 amino acids long. Germline CDR1 and CDR2: SGHRS and YFSETQ. For the CDR3, the DNA is TGCGCCAGCAGCCTCCTAGGCAGAACCTACGAGCAGTACTTC. Translation: CASSLLGRTYEQYF.

The CDR3 is CASSLAMGQGYTGELFF. In DNA form, the CDR3 reads TGTGCCAGCAGTTTAGCAATGGGACAGGGGTACACCGGGGAGCTGTTTTTT. The V call is TRBV27, the J call TRBJ2-2; 10 nucleotides agree with TRBD1. This CDR3 is built from 17 residues. The V segment lost 2 bases and the J segment 3 bases; nucleotides outside the gene matches: 6. CDR1 and CDR2 from the germline V gene are MNHEY and SMNVEV (reference sequence).

The rearrangement uses TRBV9 and TRBJ1-1, with TRBD1 matching 8 bases. The CDR3 sequence is 12 residues long. Germline V gives CDR1 SGDLS, CDR2 YYNGEE. With 7 bases clipped from V and 1 base from J, the junction kept 0 bases outside the gene matches. In DNA form, the CDR3 reads TGTGCCAGCGGGACAGGGAACACTGAAGCTTTCTTT. Its translation: CASGTGNTEAFF. The whole variable domain, filled in from reference TRBV9 and TRBJ1-1, reads DSGVTQTPKHLITATGQRVTLRCSPRSGDLSVYWYQQSLDQGLQFLIQYYNGEERAKGNILERFSAQQFPDLHSELNLSSLELGDSALYFCASGTGNTEAFFGQGTRLTVV.

This clonotype was seen only once. The J gene is TRBJ2-2, the V gene TRBV28, with TRBD1 matching over 7 bases. The CDR3 loop spans 16 amino acids. Germline V gene data show CDR1 as MDHEN and CDR2 as SYDVKM. The V and J ends lost 6 bases and 1 base, in that order; junction bases with no gene match: 8. CDR3 region: CASRSPRGWNTGELFF. CDR3 in DNA: TGTGCCAGCAGGTCCCCCAGGGGGTGGAACACCGGGGAGCTGTTTTTT.

The V and J genes are TRBV20-1 and TRBJ2-7; 7 bases map to TRBD2. Trimming removed 0 bases from V and 3 bases from J; junction bases left unmatched: 14. CDR1 DFQATT and CDR2 SNEGSKA come from the germline V gene (reference sequence). The CDR3 runs to 17 residues. This CDR3 is CSARDVGGSGVNYEQYF. As DNA, the CDR3 is TGCAGTGCTAGAGATGTGGGTGGCAGCGGGGTTAACTACGAGCAGTACTTC.

CDR3 DNA: TGTGCCAGCACCCTAGGGGGCCCAAGCAATCAGCCCCAGCATTTT. Translated: CASTLGGPSNQPQHF. The chain joins TRBV12-3 or TRBV12-4 to TRBJ1-5; 7 nucleotides align to TRBD1. V dropped 7 bases and J dropped 1; count of bases not matched to a gene: 7. This CDR3 spans 15 amino acids.

The chain couples TRBV12-3 or TRBV12-4 to TRBJ2-1; 13 bases fit TRBD2. The CDR3 has 15 amino acids. Losses at the gene ends were 4 bases for V and 6 bases for J; bases not matched to a gene: 3. In DNA form, the CDR3 reads TGTGCCAGCAGTTGGACTAGCGGGAGCGCCAATGAGCAGTTCTTC. It encodes CASSWTSGSANEQFF.

The table lists this clonotype with a few counts. The CDR3 nucleotides are TGTGCCAGCAGTTCGGGCCTCCATGGCAATCAGCCCCAGCATTTT. It translates to CASSSGLHGNQPQHF. This chain uses TRBV12-3 or TRBV12-4 with TRBJ1-5, with D hard to call. This CDR3 contains 15 residues. V was shortened by 4 bases and J by 2 bases, with 12 bases between the two germline ends.

At least ten counts were recorded for this clonotype. In DNA form, the CDR3 reads TGTGCCAGCAGAGGGGCTGGGGAGCTGTTTTTT. Its protein product is CASRGAGELFF. The chain carries TRBV12-3 or TRBV12-4 and TRBJ2-2; maybe TRBD1 (5 bases). CDR3 size: 11 residues. Trimming removed 6 bases at V and 8 bases at J, with 7 bases between.

This clonotype was seen more than once but under ten times. The genes are TRBV4-1 and TRBJ2-7; no reliable D call. The CDR3 runs 14 residues. Trimming took 0 bases from V and 2 from J, leaving 8 bases between them. CDR1 and CDR2 (germline): MGHRA, YSYEKL. In DNA form, the CDR3 reads TGCGCCAGCAGCCAAGATGAACCAACCTACGAGCAGTACTTC. It codes for CASSQDEPTYEQYF.

The rearrangement joins TRBV5-1 to TRBJ2-1; TRBD1 is a possible D gene (6 bases). CDR1 and CDR2 (germline): SGHRS, YFSETQ. CDR3 length equals 15 residues. Trimming left V 1 base short and J 2 bases short, with 10 bases between. The CDR3 loop is CASSLSGDPYNEQFF. The CDR3 region has the DNA TGCGCCAGCAGCTTGTCAGGGGACCCCTACAATGAGCAGTTCTTC.

This chain connects TRBV12-3 or TRBV12-4 to TRBJ2-3; 7 bases fit TRBD2. V was clipped by 5 bases and J by 2 bases; unmatched bases: 7. This CDR3 comprises 15 residues. The chain's CDR3 is CASSPKREYTDTQYF. CDR3 DNA: TGTGCCAGCAGTCCTAAGCGGGAATACACAGATACGCAGTATTTT.

The V call is TRBV2, the J call TRBJ2-1; D gene unclear. Per the germline V gene, CDR1 is SNHLY and CDR2 is FYNNEI. The CDR3 is made up of 13 amino acids. Trimming cost V 8 bases and J 6 bases, with 14 bases left between them. CDR3: CASLVIRSNEQFF. For the CDR3, the DNA is TGTGCCAGCTTAGTTATCAGGAGCAATGAGCAGTTCTTC.

The rearrangement uses TRBV4-2 and TRBJ2-1; 12 nucleotides line up with TRBD2. There are 18 residues in the CDR3. The ends lost 4 bases at V and 7 bases at J; junction bases unmatched: 14. CDR1 is LGHNA and CDR2 is YNFKEQ in the germline V gene. CDR3: CASSPYGRLAGAGNEQFF. The CDR3 region has the DNA TGTGCCAGCAGCCCCTACGGGAGACTAGCGGGAGCAGGTAATGAGCAGTTCTTC.